This entry lists 21 T cell receptor beta chains sequenced from one sample in a study of T cell responses to AZD1222 COVID-19 vaccine. Some clones are missing from TCRdb's copy, which holds only in-frame ones; the method was immunoSEQ multiplex PCR. The repertoire holds about 150,000 clones, less than 95% seen once, with 1.5% to 2% in the top ten. Sequencing was performed on peripheral blood, taken on day 0 of AZD1222 vaccination. Source of these receptors: an adult in good health.

Written as DNA, the CDR3 is TGTGCCACCAGCAGAGAAAGGACAGGGGACTACGAGCAGTACTTC. Encoded protein: CATSRERTGDYEQYF. V is TRBV15 and J is TRBJ2-7; 9 nucleotides align to TRBD1. V was pared by 0 bases and J by 3 bases, with 3 bases of the junction left unmatched. CDR1 is LNHNV and CDR2 is YYDKDF in the germline V gene (reference sequence). The CDR3 loop spans 15 amino acids. Variable domain in full (rest from reference TRBV15 and TRBJ2-7): DAMVIQNPRYQVTQFGKPVTLSCSQTLNHNVMYWYQQKSSQAPKLLFHYYDKDFNNEADTPDNFQSRRPNTSFCFLDIRSPGLGDTAMYLCATSRERTGDYEQYFGPGTRLTVT.

V is TRBV14 and J is TRBJ2-3; D gene uncertain. Germline V gene data show CDR1 as SGHDN and CDR2 as FVKESK. Trimming left V 4 bases short and J 6 bases short, with 5 bases between. This CDR3 is built from 11 residues. CDR3 DNA sequence: TGTGCCAGCAGCCCCTCCGATACGCAGTATTTT. Translated: CASSPSDTQYF.

The rearrangement uses TRBV14 and TRBJ1-4; D is unresolved. The CDR3 is made up of 14 amino acids. V lost 3 bases and J lost 4, with 9 bases in between. The germline V gene encodes CDR1 SGHDN and CDR2 FVKESK. In nucleotides, the CDR3 is TGTGCCAGCAGCCAGGGAGGGTTTAATGAAAAACTGTTTTTT. This codes for CASSQGGFNEKLFF.

The V and J genes are TRBV10-3 and TRBJ2-3; 10 bases align to TRBD2. Germline trimming cut 3 bases from V and 1 base from J; bases unmatched to any gene: 1. CDR3 length equals 15 residues. Germline V gene data show CDR1 as ENHRY and CDR2 as SYGVKD. The CDR3 DNA reads as TGTGCCATCAGTGACCTAGCGGGAGGCACAGATACGCAGTATTTT. Encoded protein: CAISDLAGGTDTQYF.

This clone was seen a few times. The chain uses TRBV27 and TRBJ1-2, with 9 bases matching TRBD1. V trimming: 0 bases; J trimming: 4 bases; junction bases outside the gene matches: 3. This CDR3 region has 15 residues. Germline V CDR1 and CDR2: MNHEY, SMNVEV (reference sequence). CDR3 DNA sequence: TGTGCCAGCAGTTTATCACAGGGGGCTCGCTATGGCTACACCTTC. Protein product: CASSLSQGARYGYTF.

The V gene is TRBV4-3, the J gene TRBJ2-1, with D hard to call. The CDR3 spans 14 residues. V was shortened by 4 bases and J by 3 bases, with 10 bases between the two germline ends. Per germline, CDR1 LGHNA and CDR2 YSLEER. This CDR3 reads CASSRETNYNEQFF. In nucleotides, the CDR3 is TGCGCCAGCAGCCGAGAGACAAACTACAATGAGCAGTTCTTC.

The chain links TRBV18 to TRBJ1-5; 9 nucleotides align to TRBD1. The germline gives CDR1 KGHSH, CDR2 LQKENI. The CDR3 runs 16 residues. J was trimmed by 7 bases and V by 2 bases; bases with no gene match: 9. The CDR3 DNA follows: TGTGCCAGCTCACCAATCGCACAGGGGGCAATACAGCCCCAGCATTTT. It encodes CASSPIAQGAIQPQHF.

The V gene is TRBV28, the J gene TRBJ2-2; 8 positions agree with TRBD1. Germline lookup yields CDR1 MDHEN and CDR2 SYDVKM. The CDR3 contains 16 residues. The junction had 12 bases not matched to a gene; V was cut back by 5 bases and J by 7 bases. CDR3: CASSARQGASGGELFF. CDR3 in DNA: TGTGCCAGCAGTGCGAGGCAGGGGGCTTCTGGCGGGGAGCTGTTTTTT.

The chain links TRBV28 to TRBJ2-7, with 8 nucleotides matching TRBD2. The germline V gene encodes CDR1 MDHEN and CDR2 SYDVKM. V dropped 1 base and J dropped 4; count of bases not matched to a gene: 3. This CDR3 region has 14 residues. This CDR3 is CASSLLVAGYEQYF. In DNA form, the CDR3 reads TGTGCCAGCAGTTTATTAGTAGCGGGATACGAGCAGTACTTC.

The chain uses TRBV11-3 and TRBJ2-3; 7 positions agree with TRBD2. The CDR3 contains 13 residues. J gave up 5 bases and V 5 bases, and 4 bases lay outside the gene matches. In germline, CDR1 is SGHNT, CDR2 YENEEA. CDR3 residues: CASSDIAGDTQYF. The CDR3, as DNA: TGTGCCAGCAGCGATATAGCGGGAGATACGCAGTATTTT.

V gene TRBV4-2 combines with J gene TRBJ1-6, with D hard to call. V gave up 2 bases and J gave up 7 bases, with 15 bases separating them. Per germline, CDR1 LGHNA and CDR2 YNFKEQ. This CDR3 has 16 amino acids. The CDR3 coding sequence is TGTGCCAGCAGCCAATCCGGTTGGCAGACGAATTCACCCCTCCACTTT. As protein: CASSQSGWQTNSPLHF.

The sample holds one count of this clone. V and J are TRBV15 and TRBJ2-1; possible D gene TRBD1, 7 bases. This CDR3 region has 14 residues. CDR1 and CDR2 (germline): LNHNV, YYDKDF (reference sequence). V lost 4 bases to trimming and J lost 7 bases, with 14 bases between them. In DNA, the CDR3 is TGTGCCACCAGCACAATACAGGGGAGGAATGAGCAGTTCTTC. This gives the protein CATSTIQGRNEQFF.

V usage is TRBV7-9 and J usage is TRBJ2-1, with D uncertain. This CDR3 region has 16 residues. Trimming stripped 5 bases from V and 0 bases from J, with 14 bases between. Germline V gene data show CDR1 as SEHNR and CDR2 as FQNEAQ (reference sequence). The CDR3 reads CASSPTGPLSYNEQFF. CDR3 nucleotides: TGTGCCAGCAGCCCAACCGGGCCCCTCTCCTACAATGAGCAGTTCTTC.

The chain carries TRBV19 and TRBJ1-5; D gene unclear. Germline CDR1 is LNHDA and CDR2 is SQIVND (reference sequence). This CDR3 contains 15 residues. V dropped 5 bases and J dropped 0 bases, with 11 bases sitting between them. CDR3 in amino acids: CASSLVSNSNQPQHF. The CDR3 DNA reads as TGTGCCAGTAGTCTGGTCAGCAATAGCAATCAGCCCCAGCATTTT. Full variable domain (missing parts from reference TRBV19 and TRBJ1-5): DGGITQSPKYLFRKEGQNVTLSCEQNLNHDAMYWYRQDPGQGLRLIYYSQIVNDFQKGDIAEGYSVSREKKESFPLTVTSAQKNPTAFYLCASSLVSNSNQPQHFGDGTRLSIL.

The chain carries TRBV9 and TRBJ1-6, with D tentatively TRBD1 (5 bases). CDR1 is SGDLS, CDR2 YYNGEE, per germline. Trimming stripped 0 bases from V and 7 bases from J, with 8 bases between. This CDR3 spans 14 amino acids. CDR3 sequence: CASSVAGINSPLHF. The CDR3 nucleotides are TGTGCCAGCAGCGTAGCAGGGATAAATTCACCCCTCCACTTT.

The rearrangement joins TRBV28 to TRBJ1-1; a weak D match, TRBD1 (6 bases). The CDR3 length is 17 residues. CDR1 is MDHEN and CDR2 is SYDVKM in the germline V gene. V was shortened by 1 base and J by 0 bases, with 15 bases between the two germline ends. The CDR3 nucleotides read TGTGCCAGCAGTTTATCAGGGGACGGTACCATGAACACTGAAGCTTTCTTT. Its protein is CASSLSGDGTMNTEAFF.

This clone was picked up a small number of times. V usage is TRBV3-1 (or the pseudogene TRBV3-2) and J usage is TRBJ2-1, with TRBD2 identical over 11 bases. With V trimmed by 4 bases and J by 0 bases, 23 bases remained unmatched. The V gene's germline CDR1 is LGHDT and CDR2 YNNKEL (reference sequence). This CDR3 contains 23 residues. CDR3 in DNA: TGTGCCAGCAGCCCACCCAATTTTGTCACTAGCGGGAGTTTCGGGCCCTCCTACAATGAGCAGTTCTTC. It is translated as CASSPPNFVTSGSFGPSYNEQFF.

V and J are TRBV27 and TRBJ2-7; D uncertain. The ends were cut back, 4 bases at V and 3 bases at J, with 4 bases in the middle. This CDR3 region has 11 residues. Germline loops: CDR1 MNHEY, CDR2 SMNVEV (reference sequence). DNA for the CDR3: TGTGCCAGCAGTTACAGCTACGAGCAGTACTTC. Translation: CASSYSYEQYF.

The V call is TRBV6-5, the J call TRBJ1-5; D is possibly TRBD1 (5 bases). With 4 bases removed from V and 7 bases from J, the gap between germline ends came to 17 bases. The germline CDR1 and CDR2 sequences are MNHEY and SVGAGI. The CDR3 loop spans 15 amino acids. CDR3 sequence reads: CASSLTGSLGQPQHF. In nucleotides, the CDR3 is TGTGCCAGCAGTTTAACAGGTTCCCTTGGGCAGCCCCAGCATTTT.

V gene TRBV21-1 combines with J gene TRBJ2-3; TRBD1, the D gene given by the table, was not confirmed from the DNA. TRBV21-1 is a recognized pseudogene. The CDR3 covers 17 residues. CDR3 sequence reads: CASSKAQGAKGTDTQYF. CDR3 sequence (DNA): TGTGCCAGCAGCAAAGCACAGGGGGCGAAAGGGACAGATACGCAGTATTTT.

J is TRBJ1-6 and V is TRBV30, with 9 bases aligning to TRBD1. CDR3 length equals 13 residues. The J segment lost 3 bases and the V segment lost 8 bases, leaving 2 bases of the junction unmatched. Germline values: CDR1 GTSNPN, CDR2 SVGIG (reference sequence). CDR3 sequence (DNA): TGTGCCCGGGGACAGGGCTATAATTCACCCCTCCACTTT. It translates to CARGQGYNSPLHF.